The TCR beta chain under discussion was sequenced for a study of regulatory T cells in long-lasting Graves disease. Building of the TCR beta libraries involved iRepertoire HTBI primers and Arm-PCR of CDR3 regions. Via MiXCR, TCRdb re-called the multiplex PCR reads, giving one row per CDR3 protein. The sample yields 400,000 to 550,000 distinct CDR3 sequences, more than 13% seen once. This CDR3 has 15 residues. V shed 3 bases and J shed 4 bases, with 15 bases lying between them. The germline V gene has CDR1 MDHEN and CDR2 SYDVKM. Comments on this clonotype: No antigen is known for it.

Whole-study findings and limits: There were preferences for TRBV28, TRBJ1-2 and TRBJ2-5 in persistent disease.

Noted time point: newly diagnosed GD, antithyroid drugs for less than 3 months. PBMC-extracted RNA yielded the TCR library. This sample also belongs to another study, concerning T cells in Graves' hyperthyroidism and ophthalmopathy. That source adds: Most clonotypes expanded in thyroid above 0.001 were likewise present in blood.

The sequence derives from a woman aged 30 to 39 with Graves disease. The specimen comprised peripheral blood mononuclear cells (PBMCs), sampled at new diagnosis, from a patient treated with antithyroid drugs. The chain couples TRBV28 to TRBJ2-5; unclear D gene. CDR3 protein: CASSFSSPGPETQYF. CDR3 nucleotides: TGTGCCAGCAGTTTTAGCTCCCCCGGGCCAGAGACCCAGTACTTC.